These 8 T cell receptor beta chains originate from one sample sequenced in a study of identical twins (dated by TCRdb to 2015 to 2016). Library construction relied on 5' RACE. The listed sequencing device is Illumina HiSeq 2000. In-frame beta chains were kept once TCRdb had trimmed the public reads at Q25 with fastp and called clones with MiXCR. Rows with one shared CDR3 protein collapse into an entry with the most common genes and DNA. The sample table holds roughly 710,000 distinct CDR3 sequences, of which 5.5% to 6.5% were seen once. About 1.8% of the sample rests with the top ten. The sequencing input was naive T cells sorted from blood. The meaning of the sample's cell subset or site label: cells isolated with a human naive T-cell isolation kit. The receptors shown here come from a man aged 18 to 29 in good health.

The V gene is TRBV9, the J gene TRBJ2-1, with 14 bases lining up with TRBD2. The CDR3 covers 19 residues. V dropped 3 bases and J dropped 2; count of bases not matched to a gene: 10. Germline V CDR1 and CDR2: SGDLS, YYNGEE. The CDR3 bases are TGTGCCAGCAGCGCCAGACTAGCGGGAGGGTTAGATCCCTACAATGAGCAGTTCTTC. This gives the protein CASSARLAGGLDPYNEQFF.

This clonotype has only a few counts. The V and J genes are TRBV7-9 and TRBJ1-6; D not certain. This CDR3 spans 16 amino acids. Trimming left V 5 bases short and J 7 bases short, with 18 bases between. Germline loops: CDR1 SEHNR, CDR2 FQNEAQ (reference sequence). CDR3 coding DNA: TGTGCCAGCAGCCCAGAAACCGGATCGTGGAATTCACCCCTCCACTTT. It is translated as CASSPETGSWNSPLHF.

This clonotype was seen a handful of times. The rearrangement uses TRBV6-1 and TRBJ1-1; D is uncertain. Looked up from germline, CDR1 is MNHNS and CDR2 is SASEGT. Trimming shortened V by 4 bases and J by 4 bases, and 13 bases separated the two germline ends. The CDR3 consists of 14 residues. DNA for the CDR3: TGTGCCAGCAGTGGATTGGATCGGGGCACTGAAGCTTTCTTT. As protein: CASSGLDRGTEAFF.

The chain carries TRBV19 and TRBJ2-2, with 7 bases that match TRBD2. Unmatched junction bases numbered 9, after V lost 3 bases and J lost 5 bases. The CDR3 length is 16 residues. Per the germline V gene, CDR1 is LNHDA and CDR2 is SQIVND (reference sequence). CDR3 amino acids: CASSILAGARTGELFF. The CDR3 region has the DNA TGTGCCAGTAGTATTTTAGCGGGCGCTCGAACCGGGGAGCTGTTTTTT.

This clonotype appeared many times. The CDR3 nucleotides read TGTGCCAGCAGCCCGGACAGGGGCTACGAGCAGTACGTC. Its protein product is CASSPDRGYEQYV. The chain joins TRBV12-3 or TRBV12-4 to TRBJ2-7; 9 bases map to TRBD1. V dropped 6 bases and J dropped 3; count of bases not matched to a gene: 3. The CDR3 extends over 13 amino acids.

This clonotype came up many times. V usage is TRBV28 and J usage is TRBJ2-3; 7 bases align to TRBD2. Germline-derived CDR1 and CDR2 are MDHEN and SYDVKM. V was pared by 5 bases and J by 5 bases, with 7 bases of the junction left unmatched. This CDR3 comprises 14 residues. The CDR3 spells CASSPGGEGDTQYF. The CDR3 nucleotides are TGTGCCAGCAGTCCGGGAGGAGAGGGAGATACGCAGTATTTT.

This clonotype was detected many times. CDR3 amino acids: CAISESGRFAGELFF. Written as DNA, the CDR3 is TGTGCCATCAGTGAGTCGGGGCGTTTTGCCGGGGAGCTGTTTTTT. This rearrangement joins TRBV10-3 to TRBJ2-2; possible D gene TRBD1, 5 bases. The CDR3 totals 15 residues. The ends were cut back, 0 bases at V and 6 bases at J, with 11 bases in the middle. CDR1 is ENHRY, CDR2 SYGVKD, per germline.

The CDR3 DNA follows: TGTGCCAGCAGTCCGGGGACAAAGAACTATGGCTACACCTTC. As protein: CASSPGTKNYGYTF. This chain uses TRBV28 with TRBJ1-2, with a tentative D call TRBD1 (6 bases). V shed 5 bases and J shed 2 bases, with 12 bases lying between them. This CDR3 contains 14 residues. Germline CDR1 is MDHEN and CDR2 is SYDVKM.